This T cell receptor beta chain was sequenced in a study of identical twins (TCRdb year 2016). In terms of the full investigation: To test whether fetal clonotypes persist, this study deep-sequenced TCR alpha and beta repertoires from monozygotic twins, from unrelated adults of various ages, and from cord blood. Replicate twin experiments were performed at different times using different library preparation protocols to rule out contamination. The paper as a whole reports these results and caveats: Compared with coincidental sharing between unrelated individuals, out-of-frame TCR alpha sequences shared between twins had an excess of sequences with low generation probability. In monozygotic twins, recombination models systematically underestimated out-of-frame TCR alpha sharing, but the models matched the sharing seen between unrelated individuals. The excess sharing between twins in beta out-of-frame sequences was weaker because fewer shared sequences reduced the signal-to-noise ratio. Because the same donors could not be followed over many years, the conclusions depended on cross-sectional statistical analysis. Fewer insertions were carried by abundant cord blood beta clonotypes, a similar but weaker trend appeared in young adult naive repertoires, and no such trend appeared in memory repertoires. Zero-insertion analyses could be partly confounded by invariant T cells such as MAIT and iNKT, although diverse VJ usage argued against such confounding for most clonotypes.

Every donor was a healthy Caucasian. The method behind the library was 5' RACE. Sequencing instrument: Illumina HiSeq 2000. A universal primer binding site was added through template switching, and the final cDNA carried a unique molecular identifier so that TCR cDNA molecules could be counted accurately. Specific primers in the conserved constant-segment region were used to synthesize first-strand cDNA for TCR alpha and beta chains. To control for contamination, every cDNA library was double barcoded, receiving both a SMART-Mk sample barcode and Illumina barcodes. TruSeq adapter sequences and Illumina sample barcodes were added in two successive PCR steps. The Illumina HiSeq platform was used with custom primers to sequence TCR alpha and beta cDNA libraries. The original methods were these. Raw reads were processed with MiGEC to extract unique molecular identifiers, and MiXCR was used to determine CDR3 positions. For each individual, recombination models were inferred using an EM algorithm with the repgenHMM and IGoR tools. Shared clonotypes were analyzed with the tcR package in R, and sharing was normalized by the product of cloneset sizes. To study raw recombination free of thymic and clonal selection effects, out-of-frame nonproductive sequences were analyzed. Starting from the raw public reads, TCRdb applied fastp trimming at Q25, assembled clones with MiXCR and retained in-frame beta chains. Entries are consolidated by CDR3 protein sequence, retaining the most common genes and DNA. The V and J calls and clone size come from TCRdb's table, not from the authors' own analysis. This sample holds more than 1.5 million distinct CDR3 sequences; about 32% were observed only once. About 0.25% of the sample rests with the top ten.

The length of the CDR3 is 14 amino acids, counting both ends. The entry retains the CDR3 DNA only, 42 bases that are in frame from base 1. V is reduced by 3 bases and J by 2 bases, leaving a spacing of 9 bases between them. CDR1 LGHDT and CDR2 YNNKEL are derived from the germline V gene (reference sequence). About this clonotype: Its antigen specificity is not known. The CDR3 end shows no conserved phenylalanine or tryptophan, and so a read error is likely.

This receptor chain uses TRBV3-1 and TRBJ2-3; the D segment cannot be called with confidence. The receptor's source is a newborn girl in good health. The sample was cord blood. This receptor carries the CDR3 CASSQLGPTDTQYL. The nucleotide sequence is TGTGCCAGCAGCCAGTTAGGGCCCACAGATACGCAGTATCTT.